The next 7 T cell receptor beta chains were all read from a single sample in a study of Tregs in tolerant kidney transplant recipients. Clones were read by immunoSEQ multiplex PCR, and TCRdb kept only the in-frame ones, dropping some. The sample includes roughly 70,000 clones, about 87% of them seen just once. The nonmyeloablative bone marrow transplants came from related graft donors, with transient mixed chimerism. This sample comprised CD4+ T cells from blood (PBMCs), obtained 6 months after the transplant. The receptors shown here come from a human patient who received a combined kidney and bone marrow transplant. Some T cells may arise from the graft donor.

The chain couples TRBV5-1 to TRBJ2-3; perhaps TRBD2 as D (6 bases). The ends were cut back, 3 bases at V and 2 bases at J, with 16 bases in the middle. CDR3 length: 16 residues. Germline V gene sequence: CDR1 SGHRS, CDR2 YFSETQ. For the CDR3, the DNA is TGCGCCAGCAGCTCGGCCGGGACTTACACCACAGATACGCAGTATTTT. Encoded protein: CASSSAGTYTTDTQYF.

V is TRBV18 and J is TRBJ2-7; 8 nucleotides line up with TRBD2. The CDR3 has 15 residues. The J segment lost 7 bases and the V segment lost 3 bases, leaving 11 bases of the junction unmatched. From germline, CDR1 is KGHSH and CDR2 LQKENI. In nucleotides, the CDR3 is TGTGCCAGCTCACCCCTGGACTCTCCGGGGGGGGAGCAGTACTTC. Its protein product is CASSPLDSPGGEQYF.

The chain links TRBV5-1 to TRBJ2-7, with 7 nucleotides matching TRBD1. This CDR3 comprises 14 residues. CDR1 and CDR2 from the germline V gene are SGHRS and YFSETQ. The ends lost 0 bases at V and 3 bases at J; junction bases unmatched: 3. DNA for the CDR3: TGCGCCAGCAGCTTGGCGGGACAGAACTACGAGCAGTACTTC. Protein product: CASSLAGQNYEQYF.

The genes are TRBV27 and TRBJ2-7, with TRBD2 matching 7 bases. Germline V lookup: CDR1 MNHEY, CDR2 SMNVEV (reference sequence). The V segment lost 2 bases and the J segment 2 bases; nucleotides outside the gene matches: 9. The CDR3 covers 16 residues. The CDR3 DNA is TGTGCCAGCAGTTTAACCTCGGGACTACCAGCCTACGAGCAGTACTTC. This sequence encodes CASSLTSGLPAYEQYF.

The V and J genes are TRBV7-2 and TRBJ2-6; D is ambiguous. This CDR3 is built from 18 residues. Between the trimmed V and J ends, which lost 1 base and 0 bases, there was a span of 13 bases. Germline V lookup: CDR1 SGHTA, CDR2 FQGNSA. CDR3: CASSLGQKITSGANVLTF. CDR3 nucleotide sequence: TGTGCCAGCAGCTTAGGACAAAAGATCACCTCTGGGGCCAACGTCCTGACTTTC.

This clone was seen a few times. The CDR3 loop reads CASSLITGAGNTIYF. The DNA for the CDR3 is TGTGCCAGCAGCTTAATTACAGGGGCTGGAAACACCATATATTTT. The rearrangement joins TRBV7-2 to TRBJ1-3; TRBD1 matches at 7 bases. Germline V lookup: CDR1 SGHTA, CDR2 FQGNSA. Trimming took 2 bases from V and 2 from J; bases not matched to a gene: 3. The CDR3 sequence is 15 residues long.

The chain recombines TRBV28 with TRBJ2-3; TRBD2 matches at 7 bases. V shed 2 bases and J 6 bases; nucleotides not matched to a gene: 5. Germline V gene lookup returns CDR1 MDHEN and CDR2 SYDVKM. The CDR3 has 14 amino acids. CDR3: CASSLKRGFDTQYF. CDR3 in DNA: TGTGCCAGCAGTTTAAAGCGGGGTTTTGATACGCAGTATTTT.